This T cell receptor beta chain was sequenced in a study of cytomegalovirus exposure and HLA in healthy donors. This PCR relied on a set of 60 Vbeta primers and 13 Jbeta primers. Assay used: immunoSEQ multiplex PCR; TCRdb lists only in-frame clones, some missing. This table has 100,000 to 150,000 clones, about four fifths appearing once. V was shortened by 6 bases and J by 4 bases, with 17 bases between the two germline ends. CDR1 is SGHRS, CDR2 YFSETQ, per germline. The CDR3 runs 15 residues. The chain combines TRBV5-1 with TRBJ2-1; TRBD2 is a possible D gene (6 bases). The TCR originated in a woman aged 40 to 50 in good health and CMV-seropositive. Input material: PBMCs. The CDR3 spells CASNPVAGPYNEQFF. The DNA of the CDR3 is TGCGCCAGCAACCCCGTTGCGGGACCATACAATGAGCAGTTCTTC.